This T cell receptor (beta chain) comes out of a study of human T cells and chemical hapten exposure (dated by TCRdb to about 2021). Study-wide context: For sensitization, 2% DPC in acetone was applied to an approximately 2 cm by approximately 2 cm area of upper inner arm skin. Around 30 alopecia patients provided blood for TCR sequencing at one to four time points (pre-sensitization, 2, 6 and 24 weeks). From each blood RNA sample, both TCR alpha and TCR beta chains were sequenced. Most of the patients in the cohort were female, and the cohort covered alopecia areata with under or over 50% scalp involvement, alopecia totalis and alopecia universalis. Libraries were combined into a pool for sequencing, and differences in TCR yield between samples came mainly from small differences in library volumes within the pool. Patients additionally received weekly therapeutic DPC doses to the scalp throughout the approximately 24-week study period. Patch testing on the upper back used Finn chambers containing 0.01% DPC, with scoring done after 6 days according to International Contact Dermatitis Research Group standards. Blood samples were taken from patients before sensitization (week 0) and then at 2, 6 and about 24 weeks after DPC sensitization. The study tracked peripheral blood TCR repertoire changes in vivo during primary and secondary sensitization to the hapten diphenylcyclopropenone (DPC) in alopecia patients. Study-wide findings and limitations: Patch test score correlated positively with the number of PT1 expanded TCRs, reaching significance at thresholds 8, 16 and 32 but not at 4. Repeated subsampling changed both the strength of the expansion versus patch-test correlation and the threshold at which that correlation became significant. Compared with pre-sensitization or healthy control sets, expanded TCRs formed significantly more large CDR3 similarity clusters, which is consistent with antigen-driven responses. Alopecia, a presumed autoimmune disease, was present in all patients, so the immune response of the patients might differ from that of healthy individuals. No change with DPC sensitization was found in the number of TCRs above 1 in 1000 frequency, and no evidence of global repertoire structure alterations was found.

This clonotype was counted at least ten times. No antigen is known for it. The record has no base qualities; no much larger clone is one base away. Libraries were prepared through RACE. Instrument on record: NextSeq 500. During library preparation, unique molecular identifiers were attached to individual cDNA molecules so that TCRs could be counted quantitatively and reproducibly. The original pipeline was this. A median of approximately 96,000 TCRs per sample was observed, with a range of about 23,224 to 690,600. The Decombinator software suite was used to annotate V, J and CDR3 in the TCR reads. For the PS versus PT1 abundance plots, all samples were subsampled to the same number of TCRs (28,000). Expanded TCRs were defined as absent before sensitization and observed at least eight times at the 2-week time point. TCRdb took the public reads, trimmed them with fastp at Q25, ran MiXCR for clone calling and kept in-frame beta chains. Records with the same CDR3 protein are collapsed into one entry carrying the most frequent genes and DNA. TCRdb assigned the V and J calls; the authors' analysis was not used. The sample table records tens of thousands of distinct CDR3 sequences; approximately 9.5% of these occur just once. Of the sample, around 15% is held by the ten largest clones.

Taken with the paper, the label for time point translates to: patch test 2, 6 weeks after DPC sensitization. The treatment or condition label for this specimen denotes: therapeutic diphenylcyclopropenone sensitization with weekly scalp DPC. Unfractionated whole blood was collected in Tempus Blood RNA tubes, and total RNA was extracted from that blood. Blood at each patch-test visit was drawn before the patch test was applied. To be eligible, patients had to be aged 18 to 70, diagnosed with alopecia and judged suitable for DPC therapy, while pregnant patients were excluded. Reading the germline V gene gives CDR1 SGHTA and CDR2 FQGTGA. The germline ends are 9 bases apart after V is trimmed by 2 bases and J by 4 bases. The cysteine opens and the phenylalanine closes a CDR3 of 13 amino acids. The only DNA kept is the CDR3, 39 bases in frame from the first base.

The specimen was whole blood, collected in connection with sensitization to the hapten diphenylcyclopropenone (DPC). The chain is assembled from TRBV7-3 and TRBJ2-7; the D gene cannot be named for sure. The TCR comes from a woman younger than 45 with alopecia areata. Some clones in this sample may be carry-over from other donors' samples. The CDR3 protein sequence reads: CASSLSSMYEQYF. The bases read TGTGCCAGCAGCTTATCTTCCATGTACGAGCAGTACTTC.